This TCR delta chain is drawn from a study of γδ T cells in repeated Plasmodium falciparum infection. CDR1 and CDR2 from the germline V gene are TSWWSYY and QGS. The CDR3 is 15 residues long. TCRdb reprocessed the multiplex PCR reads through CATT. Among around 50,000 delta-chain clones listed, approximately 1.8% were seen once. A note on this clone: This probably arose from a read error, given a far larger clone one base away. This sample also contains other DNA sequences that code for the same CDR3.

Flow sorting of PBMC yielded separate Vgamma9/Vdelta2+ and Vdelta2-negative gammadelta T cell populations for bulk repertoire analysis. Material for sequencing was gamma-delta T cells from blood. The sequence came from a pool of human donors (malaria-infected and uninfected, not separated). The V gene is listed as TRDV1; no J gene was called; TRDD3, the table's D call, was not compared with the DNA. CDR3 loop: CALGELRSITDKLIF. CDR3 sequence (DNA): TGTGCTCTTGGGGAACTAAGGTCTATCACCGATAAGCTCATCTTT.